This T cell receptor beta chain was profiled in a study of chemoradiotherapy in HPV16-positive cancers. Study as a whole: Candidate HPV-specific T-cell clones and common TCR motifs came from functional assays in a couple of HPV16-positive patients. Whole-study results and caveats: HPV-responsive T-cell expansion during chemoradiotherapy was linked to improved recurrence-free survival in HPV16-positive patients.

The data were produced by immunoSEQ multiplex PCR, yet TCRdb's version contains in-frame clones alone and is incomplete. The table shows 25,000 to 35,000 clones, with over 80% occurring only once. Over chemoradiotherapy, repertoires were sampled more than once. Of note for this clone: What it binds is not known.

Trimming removed 5 bases at V and 8 bases at J, with 12 bases between. The CDR3 is made up of 13 amino acids. In germline, CDR1 is SGHNT, CDR2 YENEEA. This specimen was blood, taken from a patient who underwent chemoradiotherapy. The genes are TRBV11-3 and TRBJ2-2; no clear D. This receptor was identified in a human donor with HPV-associated anogenital cancer. The CDR3 loop reads CASSLVDGGELFF. CDR3 sequence (DNA): TGTGCCAGCAGCCTAGTGGACGGTGGGGAGCTGTTTTTT.